This T cell receptor (beta chain) appears in the sequencing data of a study of blood T cell repertoires in COVID-19. TCRdb's copy holds only in-frame clones and misses some; the assay was immunoSEQ multiplex PCR. This table has some 130,000 clones, 75% to 85% appearing once. Material for sequencing was peripheral blood. This clonotype was obtained from a woman older than 75 with acute or convalescent COVID-19.

CDR3 DNA: TGCGCCAGCAGCCAAGATTTAGTTCCCGGGGAGCTGTTTTTT. Protein sequence: CASSQDLVPGELFF. The chain is built from TRBV4-3 and TRBJ2-2; D not certain. V was trimmed by 0 bases and J by 6 bases, leaving 8 bases between them. Germline CDR1 reads LGHNA; CDR2 reads YSLEER. The CDR3 totals 14 residues.